Reported below is one TCR beta chain. These data come from a study of blood T cell repertoires in COVID-19. CDR3 size: 13 residues. CDR1 is ENHRY and CDR2 is SYGVKD in the germline V gene. V dropped 0 bases and J dropped 7 bases, with 9 bases sitting between them. Original methodology: Amplification of reference gene primers was used by the study to estimate nucleated cell counts. Assay: immunoSEQ multiplex PCR; the TCRdb copy retains only in-frame clones and omits some. The V and J calls and clone size were taken over from that table, and D and trimming were inferred from the DNA. Found here are about 82,000 clones, around four fifths of them singletons; the top ten hold about 18%.

The genes are TRBV10-3 and TRBJ1-1; D remains unclear. The sequenced sample was peripheral blood. The clonotype comes from an older man with active or convalescent COVID-19. This chain's CDR3 is CAISESAGYEAFF. The CDR3 DNA sequence: TGTGCCATCAGTGAGTCTGCCGGGTATGAAGCTTTCTTT.